The present TCR beta chain was sequenced within a study of PD-1 blockade in classical Hodgkin lymphoma. The data were produced by immunoSEQ multiplex PCR, yet TCRdb's version contains in-frame clones alone and is incomplete. The sample lists approximately 50,000 clones, around 73% seen once, with about 15% in the top ten. Trimming took off 7 bases at V and 4 bases at J, with 17 bases between the two ends. The CDR3 loop spans 14 amino acids. Germline values: CDR1 SGHKS, CDR2 YYEKEE (reference sequence). Exposure to brentuximab vedotin varied, and each patient had relapsed following autologous stem cell transplantation. Responses achieved at best were complete response, partial response or progressive disease.

The material was peripheral blood mononuclear cells (PBMCs), obtained before the second cycle of nivolumab. The chain employs TRBV5-5 and TRBJ1-1; D might be TRBD1 (5 bases). This receptor was taken from a human donor with classical Hodgkin lymphoma. The CDR3 region has the DNA TGTGCCAGCGGGGACTCAGGGTGGGGCACTGAAGCTTTCTTT. As protein: CASGDSGWGTEAFF.